A single sample is the source of the 9 T cell receptor beta chains below, sequenced in a study of shared clonotypes between healthy human individuals. The table came from immunoSEQ multiplex PCR; TCRdb's copy has only in-frame clones and leaves some out. The sample includes about 2 million clones, around 95% of them seen just once. The sequenced sample consisted of naive CD4+ T cells sorted from blood. The subset is: CD45RA+ positively selected. The receptors were sampled from a man between 18 and 29 years old in good health.

The chain recombines TRBV5-5 with TRBJ1-1, with 7 bases aligning to TRBD1. V dropped 2 bases and J dropped 1; count of bases not matched to a gene: 8. Germline assignment: CDR1 SGHKS and CDR2 YYEKEE (reference sequence). CDR3 length equals 16 residues. The CDR3 coding sequence is TGTGCCAGCAGCTTTGGTCCAGGGGGTAGGAACACTGAAGCTTTCTTT. It specifies CASSFGPGGRNTEAFF.

The chain is built from TRBV19 and TRBJ2-5; 10 bases are shared with TRBD2. The CDR3 contains 15 residues. The J segment lost 5 bases and the V segment lost 0 bases, leaving 3 bases of the junction unmatched. CDR1 LNHDA and CDR2 SQIVND come from the germline V gene (reference sequence). For the CDR3, the DNA is TGTGCCAGTAGTATAGACCTAGCGGGAGTCGAGACCCAGTACTTC. This codes for CASSIDLAGVETQYF.

This clone was observed a single time. The chain has TRBV11-2 and TRBJ1-1; TRBD1 aligns across 7 bases. This CDR3 is 13 amino acids long. V was pared by 3 bases and J by 4 bases, with 2 bases of the junction left unmatched. In germline, CDR1 is SGHAT, CDR2 FQNNGV. As DNA, the CDR3 is TGTGCCAGCAGCTTTACAGGGGTCACTGAAGCTTTCTTT. Translating gives CASSFTGVTEAFF.

About this clone itself: It may be a read error: a sequence one base away is much more abundant. The sample has other DNA sequences that encode this CDR3 too. The chain recombines TRBV7-2 with TRBJ2-3; no firm D call. CDR1 and CDR2 from the germline V gene are SGHTA and FQGNSA. Between the trimmed V and J ends, which lost 5 bases and 3 bases, there was a span of 3 bases. The CDR3 length is 11 residues. CDR3 in DNA: TGTGCCAGCAGCCTGACAGATACGCAGTATTTT. Encoded protein: CASSLTDTQYF. Combining the CDR3 with reference TRBV7-2 and TRBJ2-3 gives the whole variable domain GAGVSQSPSNKVTEKGKDVELRCDPISGHTALYWYRQSLGQGLEFLIYFQGNSAPDKSGLPSDRFSAERTGGSVSTLTIQRTQQEDSAVYLCASSLTDTQYFGPGTRLTVL.

A few counts support this clone. The chain uses TRBV30 and TRBJ2-5, with D perhaps TRBD1 or TRBD2 (6 bases each). CDR1 is GTSNPN and CDR2 is SVGIG in the germline V gene (reference sequence). This CDR3 region has 15 residues. V lost 1 base, J lost 9 bases, and 21 bases lay in between. The CDR3 coding sequence is TGTGCCTGGAGTGAACAGGGTTGGGCCAGGGAGGCCCAGTACTTC. It codes for CAWSEQGWAREAQYF.

As for this clone: Other DNA sequences of this sample code for an identical CDR3. The chain is built from TRBV6-1 and TRBJ2-1; 14 bases map to TRBD2. The germline gives CDR1 MNHNS, CDR2 SASEGT. The CDR3 has 16 residues. Germline trimming cut 4 bases from V and 3 bases from J; bases unmatched to any gene: 2. This CDR3 is CASSAGLAGGYNEQFF. In DNA, the CDR3 is TGTGCCAGCAGTGCCGGACTAGCGGGGGGCTACAATGAGCAGTTCTTC.

The chain uses TRBV30 and TRBJ1-2; D possibly corresponds to TRBD1 (6 bases). Trimming left V 2 bases short and J 8 bases short, with 15 bases between. Germline CDR1 and CDR2: GTSNPN and SVGIG (reference sequence). The CDR3 loop spans 13 amino acids. As DNA, the CDR3 is TGTGCCTGGAGTCCAATGGGGGCGGAAGGCTACACCTTC. It codes for CAWSPMGAEGYTF.

Comments on this clone: The same CDR3 is also encoded by other DNA sequences in this sample. The rearrangement joins TRBV6-1 to TRBJ1-6; D ambiguous. The CDR3 contains 13 residues. CDR1 is MNHNS and CDR2 is SASEGT in the germline V gene. Trimming cost V 3 bases and J 4 bases, with 4 bases left between them. The CDR3 bases are TGTGCCAGCAGTGACCGGTATAATTCACCCCTCCACTTT. Protein sequence: CASSDRYNSPLHF.

Comment on this clone: Other nucleotide sequences from this sample produce the same CDR3. V gene TRBV2 combines with J gene TRBJ2-2; 8 bases are shared with TRBD2. The germline CDR1 and CDR2 sequences are SNHLY and FYNNEI. Trimming at V came to 7 bases and at J to 4 bases, leaving 5 bases not matched to a gene. The CDR3 consists of 14 residues. The DNA of the CDR3 is TGTGCCAGCATTGGGACTAGTGGCACCGGGGAGCTGTTTTTT. Amino acids: CASIGTSGTGELFF.